This T cell receptor (beta chain) was documented in a study of blood T cell repertoires in COVID-19. At the level of the study: Donors in the United States, Italy and Spain gave samples during acute or convalescent COVID-19. From T cells, B-cell-depleted T cells, or PBMCs came the material, which was cDNA or gDNA.

Trimming cost V 4 bases and J 7 bases, with 14 bases left between them. The germline V gene has CDR1 SGDLS and CDR2 YYNGEE. CDR3 size: 13 residues. Authors' processing steps: Researchers report that nucleated cell counts were estimated from reference gene primer amplification. Produced via immunoSEQ multiplex PCR; TCRdb's table is partial and in-frame only. The V and J calls and clone size are taken from that table; D and trimming were inferred from the DNA. Of about 220,000 clones in the sample, about 86% were seen once. The TCR comes from a woman in her forties with acute COVID-19. The sample taken for sequencing was PBMCs or T cells enriched from blood (not recorded which). The J gene is TRBJ1-1, the V gene TRBV9; no definite D call. The CDR3 here is CASSPRGRGEAFF. The CDR3 DNA reads as TGTGCCAGCAGCCCAAGAGGACGGGGTGAAGCTTTCTTT.